A single TCR beta chain is shown here with its context. The sample holds many counts of this clonotype. It lacks a known antigen. Base quality data are lacking; no much larger clone is found one base away. Instrument on record: Illumina HiSeq 2500. Quantitative 5'-RACE with molecular barcodes was used to prepare TCR beta libraries. Per the original workflow: A new computational method, built on a probabilistic model of VDJ rearrangement, was used to identify disease-linked TCR variants. TCRdb cleaned the public reads at Q25 with fastp, built clones with MiXCR and kept in-frame beta chains. Records with the same CDR3 protein are collapsed into one entry carrying the most frequent genes and DNA. The authors' filters were not applied to this entry. A total of some 270,000 distinct CDR3 sequences appear in this sample, 32% of them only once. The ten largest clones take up roughly 4.2% of the sample. The sample belongs to a study of CD8 T cells in ankylosing spondylitis (dated by TCRdb to the late 2010s). Study-level background: To find TCR variants linked to disease, the study profiled T cell receptor beta repertoires in ankylosing spondylitis patients and healthy donors. Peripheral blood was sampled, and synovial fluid was also collected from ankylosing spondylitis patients. The whole study cohort included about a hundred healthy donors and 25 or so ankylosing spondylitis patients. Overall study outcomes, separate from this receptor: Significant enrichment of the disease-linked clones was reported in matched synovial fluid samples from ankylosing spondylitis patients. Some motif variants had previously been reported in the synovial fluid and blood of reactive arthritis patients, which suggests shared mechanisms of disease initiation. A CD8+ phenotype was shown by the disease-linked clones, which were found at relatively low frequencies in peripheral blood. A TCR beta motif of about 8 highly homologous amino acid variants appeared characteristic of blood from ankylosing spondylitis patients.

The sample was blood, either unsorted or a sorted T cell fraction (not recorded which). The TCR sequence derives from a male donor with ankylosing spondylitis or in good health (not recorded which).

CDR3 region: CAISGEQGAQYF. Here is the DNA: TGTGCCATCAGTGGGGAACAGGGAGCGCAGTATTTT. The rearrangement joined TRBV10-3 to TRBJ2-3, and TRBD1 may be the D gene, going by 6 matching bases. The germline ends are 12 bases apart after V is trimmed by 4 bases and J by 10 bases. The germline V gene sets CDR1 to ENHRY and CDR2 to SYGVKD. The CDR3 covers 12 residues, taking in both the cysteine and the phenylalanine. Only the CDR3 region is kept as DNA, spanning 36 bases read in frame from base 1.